These 21 T cell receptor beta chains came from one sample sequenced in a study of blood T cell repertoires in COVID-19. Libraries were prepared by immunoSEQ multiplex PCR; TCRdb keeps only in-frame clonotypes and omits some of them. The sample has roughly 480,000 clones, roughly 87% seen once. The sample was peripheral blood. All receptors derive from a man aged 18 to 30 with COVID-19, enrolled during active disease.

J is TRBJ1-2 and V is TRBV6-1; possible D gene TRBD1, 6 bases. Trimming shortened V by 2 bases and J by 0 bases, and 10 bases separated the two germline ends. Germline V CDR1 and CDR2: MNHNS, SASEGT. This CDR3 contains 15 residues. Written as DNA, the CDR3 is TGTGCCAGCAGTGAATGGGGGGGCGCTAACTATGGCTACACCTTC. It codes for CASSEWGGANYGYTF.

This clone was seen a few times. This sequence joins TRBV5-4 and TRBJ2-1; D is unclear. The length of the CDR3 is 12 residues. Germline assignment: CDR1 SGHNT and CDR2 YYREEE (reference sequence). Trimming took 1 base from V and 7 from J, leaving 6 bases between them. In nucleotides, the CDR3 is TGTGCCAGCAGCTTGTGGCTGAATGAGCAGTTCTTC. Translation gives CASSLWLNEQFF.

The CDR3 spells CASGFSVTGSSTEAFF. In DNA, the CDR3 is TGTGCTAGTGGTTTTAGTGTAACAGGTAGTTCCACTGAAGCTTTCTTT. The gene calls are TRBV12-5 and TRBJ1-1, with a weak D call TRBD1 (5 bases). The CDR3 contains 16 residues. Germline CDR1 LGHNT, CDR2 FRNRAP. The V and J ends lost 3 bases and 4 bases respectively, with 18 bases between them.

The chain carries TRBV4-1 and TRBJ2-5; 12 bases match TRBD2. Germline V CDR1 and CDR2: MGHRA, YSYEKL. V gave up 2 bases and J gave up 0 bases; unmatched junction bases: 7. CDR3 size: 18 residues. This chain's CDR3 is CASSQLFGLAGNQETQYF. The CDR3 region has the DNA TGCGCCAGCAGCCAACTCTTCGGACTAGCGGGAAACCAAGAGACCCAGTACTTC.

The chain is built from TRBV24-1 and TRBJ2-1; TRBD2 aligns across 7 bases. The V gene's germline CDR1 is KGHDR and CDR2 SFDVKD. This CDR3 has 17 residues. V lost 0 bases to trimming and J lost 0 bases; unmatched junction nucleotides: 4. CDR3 in DNA: TGTGCCACCAGTGATTTGGGAAGCGGGAACTCCTACAATGAGCAGTTCTTC. It codes for CATSDLGSGNSYNEQFF.

The rearrangement links TRBV7-8 to TRBJ2-5; D call uncertain. The CDR3 totals 15 residues. Germline V gene sequence: CDR1 SGHVS, CDR2 FQNEAQ. V was clipped by 0 bases and J by 0 bases, with 8 bases between them. The CDR3 reads CASSLALTDQETQYF. CDR3 bases: TGTGCCAGCAGCTTAGCGTTAACGGACCAAGAGACCCAGTACTTC.

The chain combines TRBV6-4 with TRBJ2-6; D gene unclear. V was shortened by 0 bases and J by 0 bases, with 6 bases between the two germline ends. This CDR3 has 16 amino acids. CDR1 is MRHNA, CDR2 SNTAGT, per germline. Here the CDR3 DNA reads TGTGCCAGCAGTGACTCGGCAGTCTCTGGGGCCAACGTCCTGACTTTC. It encodes CASSDSAVSGANVLTF.

This chain links TRBV13 with TRBJ2-1; tentative D call: TRBD2 (5 bases). This CDR3 region has 14 residues. Germline V gene data show CDR1 as PRHDT and CDR2 as FYEKMQ (reference sequence). The V end lost 5 bases, the J end lost 6 bases, and 14 bases lay between the germline ends. The CDR3 DNA follows: TGTGCCAGCAGCCTTGGACTCACGGGCAATGAGCAGTTCTTC. Translated, it gives CASSLGLTGNEQFF.

This clone was seen once. The chain employs TRBV27 and TRBJ1-1; no definite D call. Trimming pared 6 bases from V and 4 bases from J, leaving 12 bases between. This CDR3 comprises 13 residues. From germline, CDR1 is MNHEY and CDR2 SMNVEV (reference sequence). CDR3 in DNA: TGTGCCAGCAGGTTGGGTGGAGGCACTGAAGCTTTCTTT. Protein product: CASRLGGGTEAFF.

V usage is TRBV30 and J usage is TRBJ1-4, with D tentatively TRBD1 (5 bases). The CDR3 sequence is 15 residues long. Germline V lookup: CDR1 GTSNPN, CDR2 SVGIG (reference sequence). Trimming stripped 5 bases from V and 7 bases from J, with 20 bases between. The CDR3 bases are TGTGCCTGGGAACCTGACAGTGGATTCGGTGAAAAACTGTTTTTT. Its translation: CAWEPDSGFGEKLFF.

The CDR3 DNA follows: TGTGCCAGCAGCGTAGGGGGAGCGGGGAGCACAGATACGCAGTATTTT. This translates into CASSVGGAGSTDTQYF. The V call is TRBV9, the J call TRBJ2-3, with TRBD2 identical over 7 bases. With 0 bases clipped from V and 0 bases from J, the junction kept 4 bases outside the gene matches. Germline loops: CDR1 SGDLS, CDR2 YYNGEE. The CDR3 sequence is 16 residues long.

The chain recombines TRBV2 with TRBJ2-5, with TRBD1 identical over 10 bases. Germline lookup yields CDR1 SNHLY and CDR2 FYNNEI. This CDR3 has 16 residues. V shed 8 bases, J shed 5 bases, and the junction held 14 bases outside the gene matches. The CDR3 bases are TGTGCCAGCCGCAGCGCCAGGACAGGGGGACGGGAGACCCAGTACTTC. This sequence encodes CASRSARTGGRETQYF.

The V gene is TRBV3-1 (or the pseudogene TRBV3-2), the J gene TRBJ2-3; a possible D gene is TRBD2 (5 bases). Germline V CDR1 and CDR2: LGHDT, YNNKEL (reference sequence). V lost 1 base and J lost 0, with 11 bases in between. This CDR3 is built from 16 residues. CDR3 amino acids: CASSQGLAYSTDTQYF. CDR3 nucleotides: TGTGCCAGCAGCCAAGGTTTAGCGTACAGCACAGATACGCAGTATTTT.

The V and J genes are TRBV10-3 and TRBJ2-1, with 9 bases identical to TRBD1. The CDR3 is 15 amino acids. The V and J ends lost 3 bases and 6 bases, in that order; junction bases with no gene match: 6. Germline values: CDR1 ENHRY, CDR2 SYGVKD. CDR3 region: CAISDGQGKGNEQFF. The DNA of the CDR3 is TGTGCCATCAGTGACGGACAGGGGAAGGGCAATGAGCAGTTCTTC.

The J gene is TRBJ2-1, the V gene TRBV7-9, with 15 bases matching TRBD2. CDR1 SEHNR and CDR2 FQNEAQ come from the germline V gene (reference sequence). Trimming cost V 4 bases and J 7 bases; bases outside gene matches: 5. The CDR3 loop spans 16 amino acids. This chain's CDR3 is CASSYRTSGGANEQFF. The CDR3 DNA is TGTGCCAGCAGCTACCGGACTAGCGGGGGGGCAAATGAGCAGTTCTTC.

This clone has a single count. CDR3 bases: TGTGCCAGCAATCCCGGGACAGGGGATCAGCCCCAGCATTTT. Protein: CASNPGTGDQPQHF. The chain recombines TRBV6-6 with TRBJ1-5; TRBD1 aligns across 10 bases. The CDR3 contains 14 residues. V shed 7 bases and J 5 bases; nucleotides not matched to a gene: 5. CDR1 MNHNY and CDR2 SVGAGI come from the germline V gene (reference sequence).

This clone appeared a few times. The chain uses TRBV18 and TRBJ2-5; 11 bases agree with TRBD2. The CDR3 totals 17 residues. Germline CDR1 KGHSH, CDR2 LQKENI. V shed 4 bases and J 4 bases; nucleotides not matched to a gene: 11. CDR3 sequence (DNA): TGTGCCAGCTCACAAAACTTCTTAGCGGGAGGGTCAGAGACCCAGTACTTC. Its translation: CASSQNFLAGGSETQYF.

The rearrangement uses TRBV11-2 and TRBJ2-5, with TRBD2 identical over 9 bases. V was pared by 5 bases and J by 2 bases, with 3 bases of the junction left unmatched. There are 14 residues in the CDR3. Germline CDR1 reads SGHAT; CDR2 reads FQNNGV. The CDR3 loop is CASSVTSGQETQYF. CDR3 in DNA: TGTGCCAGCAGCGTGACTAGCGGACAAGAGACCCAGTACTTC.

The chain has TRBV5-1 and TRBJ1-1, with unresolved D. The CDR3 totals 15 residues. Germline loops: CDR1 SGHRS, CDR2 YFSETQ. Between the trimmed V and J ends, which lost 4 bases and 1 base, there was a span of 14 bases. The DNA for the CDR3 is TGCGCCAGCAGCCCGGCGGGGTGGGGGAACACTGAAGCTTTCTTT. Protein: CASSPAGWGNTEAFF.

This clone was seen more than once but under ten times. The chain joins TRBV11-2 to TRBJ2-7, with TRBD2 matching over 11 bases. The CDR3 runs 15 residues. The V and J ends lost 5 bases and 4 bases, in that order; junction bases with no gene match: 7. Germline CDR1 and CDR2: SGHAT and FQNNGV. This CDR3 is CASSPQGLAVYEQYF. For the CDR3, the DNA is TGTGCCAGCAGCCCACAGGGACTAGCGGTGTACGAGCAGTACTTC.

In its sample, this clone was seen once. V and J are TRBV6-5 and TRBJ1-6, with D maybe TRBD1 (6 bases). Looked up from germline, CDR1 is MNHEY and CDR2 is SVGAGI. V dropped 7 bases and J dropped 5 bases, with 12 bases sitting between them. The length of the CDR3 is 14 residues. This CDR3 is CASTNRENNSPLHF. DNA of the CDR3: TGTGCCAGCACCAACAGGGAAAATAATTCACCCCTCCACTTT.